Sequencing of this T cell receptor (beta chain) was carried out in a study of T cell responses to AZD1222 COVID-19 vaccine. The CDR3 sequence is 15 residues long. V was clipped by 5 bases and J by 9 bases; unmatched bases: 6. CDR1 is SGHTA and CDR2 is FQGNSA in the germline V gene. Method: immunoSEQ multiplex PCR; TCRdb's copy keeps in-frame clones and lacks some. The sample records about 76,000 clones, roughly 84% being singletons. As to this clone: Antigen: not known.

The study, taken as a whole, reports: There were repertoire samples only from the period after the peak T cell response. Spike was spanned by vaccine-associated CD4 TCRs, which were dominant at 160-218 and 743-854. Possibly, clonal diversity was underestimated; donors were largely white British and included more females.

V is TRBV7-2 and J is TRBJ2-1; TRBD2 agrees at 14 bases. The sequencing here drew on peripheral blood, taken on day 0 of AZD1222 vaccination. This clonotype originated in an adult in good health. CDR3 loop: CASSLTSGGAFEQFF. The CDR3 region has the DNA TGTGCCAGCAGCCTGACTAGCGGGGGGGCCTTTGAGCAGTTCTTC.